What follows is one T cell receptor beta chain and its context. This clone was detected only a few times. No antigen is known for it. Gene labels and germline sequences for this entry follow the mouse. The observed sequence ends 4 residues before the CDR3 terminus, with the missing tail filled in from the germline J gene. These data come from a study of CD8+ T cells in alopecia areata (dated by TCRdb to the late 2010s). As for the study more broadly: Skin from C3H/HeJ donors with spontaneous alopecia (about 6-13 months old) was grafted onto female C3H/HeJ recipients aged roughly 6-11 weeks. immunoSEQ multiplex PCR using 35 Vbeta forward primers and 13 Jbeta reverse primers was used to amplify TCRbeta CDR3 regions. Scalp clonality was compared across normal scalp (n=4), patchy alopecia areata scalp (n=8), and alopecia totalis/universalis scalp (n=8). RNA came from the PAXgene miRNA kit for fixed scalp, the miRNeasy kit for PBMCs, and the RNeasy kit for mouse skin. In both human patients and the C3H/HeJ mouse model, the study applied high-throughput TCRbeta sequencing to look at T cell clonal expansion in alopecia areata. Scalp tissue and sorted CD4+ and CD8+ peripheral blood T cells from patchy and totalis/universalis alopecia areata patients and from healthy controls were covered by human TCRbeta sequencing. The research as a whole found: Higher clonality and more expanded CD8+ clones were observed in lesional scalp than in normal scalp, particularly in alopecia totalis/universalis, a finding suggestive of antigenic drive. Shared TCR sequences between patients were less evident than in mice, which may be partly attributable to HLA diversity in the patient population. Scalp TCR repertoire analysis is complicated because resident alphabeta T cells in normal human skin are also sequenced, whereas mouse skin is dominated by gammadelta T cells.

Libraries were made using the immunoSEQ multiplex PCR assay. For TCR sequencing, RNA was extracted from every sample and reverse transcribed into cDNA to serve as template. SuperScript III was used for first-strand cDNA synthesis, primed with a 2:1 mix of oligo-dT and random hexamers. Amplification bias was assessed with a synthetic immune receptor repertoire, and residual bias was removed computationally. Sequencing of the libraries was done on Illumina HiSeq using 60 bp reads that spanned the CDR3 and were read from J toward V. In the paper's pipeline: Raw reads were preprocessed to remove errors, and CDR3 was defined by IMGT conventions from the conserved cysteine to phenylalanine. Clonality was computed as 1 minus the Shannon entropy, with the entropy normalized by log2 of the number of productive unique TCRs. Whether each scalp clone was CD4 or CD8 was inferred by checking scalp TCRbeta sequences against the CD4 and CD8 repertoires from sorted blood. TCRdb took this table from immuneACCESS and kept in-frame rearrangements with V and J called. Such tables lack part of the clones; where checked against another copy, unresolved V genes explain under half of the gap, and the rest is unexplained. V and J calls and clone size are as listed in that table; D and trimming were resolved from the DNA. This sample has around 110,000 clones, none of them a singleton. In total, the top ten clones hold 15% to 20% of the sample.

V sheds 1 base and J sheds 1 base, leaving 8 bases between their ends. The CDR3 sequence holds 14 residues, the cysteine and phenylalanine included. Part of the CDR3 DNA is given, 30 bases translated from base 1. From a lookup of the germline V gene, CDR1 and CDR2 are NNHDY and SYVADS. The source of this sequence is a C3H/HeJ mouse with alopecia areata. Mice from this strain have the MHC haplotype H2-k. The sequenced material came from lesional skin. In this chain, TRBV13-3 is recombined with TRBJ1-1; TRBD1 is a weak D gene call, 5 bases matching. CDR3 DNA, as far as it was read: TGTGCCAGCAGTGATAATGGGGGGAACACA. Protein translation: CASSDNGGNT. The whole CDR3 sequence is CASSDNGGNTEVFF.